This T cell receptor beta chain was sequenced for a study of blood T cell repertoires in COVID-19. Whole-study context: T cells, B-cell-depleted T cells, or PBMCs supplied cDNA or gDNA.

The ends lost 5 bases at V and 4 bases at J; junction bases unmatched: 3. The CDR3 covers 13 residues. From germline, CDR1 is SGHTA and CDR2 FQGTGA. Participants, about 18 to 89 years old, spanned fewer than 30 US areas. In the original analysis: The assay estimated nucleated cells by amplifying reference gene primers. Assay used: immunoSEQ multiplex PCR; TCRdb lists only in-frame clones, some missing. The V and J calls and clone size are taken from that table; D and trimming were inferred from the DNA. The table lists roughly 180,000 clones, less than 90% of them singletons. The sample consisted of PBMCs or T cells enriched from blood (not recorded which). J is TRBJ1-2 and V is TRBV7-3; 8 bases fit TRBD1. This clonotype originated in a woman aged 45-65 years who had recovered from COVID-19. CDR3 in DNA: TGTGCCAGCAGCCCGACAGGGGCCTATGGCTACACCTTC. Encoded protein: CASSPTGAYGYTF.